These T cell receptor beta chains were read from a single sample in a study of T cell responses to AZD1222 COVID-19 vaccine. TCRdb's table, derived via immunoSEQ multiplex PCR, lists solely in-frame clones and lacks some. The sample contains some 150,000 clones, roughly 90% of which appear only once. The sequenced sample was peripheral blood, obtained on day 0 of AZD1222 vaccination. These receptors were collected from an adult in good health. CDR3s leave out the opening cysteine and the closing phenylalanine or tryptophan. D genes are given only for firm matches.

>TRBD2|TRBV9
ASSVASGTDNEQF
>TRBD2|TRBV19
ASSIGASGSNEQF
>.|TRBV7-2
ASSWQGRVKTDTQY
>TRBD2|TRBV13
ASSLGSNGRADTQY
>.|TRBV18
ASARQGSNTEAF
>.|TRBV19
ASLGPFRATGELF
>TRBD1|TRBV27
ASRIQGNSYNSPLH
>.|TRBV6-2/TRBV6-3
ASSYGQIYEQY
>TRBD2|TRBV28
ASSASGSIGMGTDTQY
>.|TRBV19
ASSEWINYGYT
>.|TRBV3-1/TRBV3-2
AREGHPTGELF
>.|TRBV5-6
ASSLSLRPYNEQF
>.|TRBV28
ASSSLEEKLF
>.|TRBV5-1
ASTDRITLDEQY
>.|TRBV18
ASSPPGGLSNQPQH
>TRBD2|TRBV7-6
ASSHALAGGEKDTQY
>.|TRBV4-3
ASSQGRRAAQETQY
>TRBD2|TRBV5-5
ASSKTSGAFGSYNEQF
>.|TRBV4-1
ASSQNTDTQY
>.|TRBV4-1
ASSRRDQQVDEQF
>.|TRBV4-1
ASSQDHPGELF
>TRBD1|TRBV5-4
ASRPWTGKETQY
>.|TRBV7-2
ASSFATNEKLF
>.|TRBV12-5
ASGLGQY
>.|TRBV4-1
ASSPWTAVNEQF
>.|TRBV27
ASSLIPYSNQPQH
>.|TRBV9
ASSPFWLDEKLF